This T cell receptor (beta chain) is from a study of blood T cell repertoires in COVID-19. Turning to the study itself: PBMCs, B-cell-depleted T cells, or T cells were the source of the cDNA or gDNA that made up the material.

The data were produced by immunoSEQ multiplex PCR, yet TCRdb's version contains in-frame clones alone and is incomplete. The sample has about 300,000 clones, approximately 90% seen once. This clone appeared a few times. The CDR3 runs to 13 residues. Germline V gene sequence: CDR1 SGHRS, CDR2 YFSETQ. Trimming stripped 4 bases from V and 4 bases from J, with 10 bases between. Cohort assignment relied on participant-reported clinical history. This sequence originates from a woman in her twenties or thirties who had recovered from COVID-19. Sequences were obtained from PBMCs or T cells enriched from blood (not recorded which). This chain connects TRBV5-1 to TRBJ2-3, with D tentatively TRBD2 (6 bases). CDR3 region: CASSVTSSDTQYF. The DNA of the CDR3 is TGCGCCAGCAGCGTGACTAGTTCAGATACGCAGTATTTT. Based on the CDR3 plus reference TRBV5-1 and TRBJ2-3, the full variable domain is KAGVTQTPRYLIKTRGQQVTLSCSPISGHRSVSWYQQTPGQGLQFLFEYFSETQRNKGNFPGRFSGRQFSNSRSEMNVSTLELGDSALYLCASSVTSSDTQYFGPGTRLTVL.